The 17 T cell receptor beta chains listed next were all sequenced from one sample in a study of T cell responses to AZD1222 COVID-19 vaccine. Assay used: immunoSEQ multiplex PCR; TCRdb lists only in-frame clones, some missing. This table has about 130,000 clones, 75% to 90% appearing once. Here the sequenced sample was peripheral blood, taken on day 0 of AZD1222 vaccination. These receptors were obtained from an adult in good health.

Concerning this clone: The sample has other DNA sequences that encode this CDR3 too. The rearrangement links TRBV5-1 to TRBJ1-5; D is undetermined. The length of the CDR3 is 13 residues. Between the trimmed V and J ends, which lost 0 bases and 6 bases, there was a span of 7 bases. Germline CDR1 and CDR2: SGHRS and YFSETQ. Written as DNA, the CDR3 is TGCGCCAGCAGCTTGGATGGCGGTCAGCCCCAGCATTTT. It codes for CASSLDGGQPQHF.

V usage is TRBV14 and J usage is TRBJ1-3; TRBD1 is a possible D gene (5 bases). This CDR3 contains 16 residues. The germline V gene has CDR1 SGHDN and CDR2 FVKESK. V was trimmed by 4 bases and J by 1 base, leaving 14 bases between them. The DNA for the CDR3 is TGTGCCAGCAGCCCCCGGGACGGTCTATCTGGAAACACCATATATTTT. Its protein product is CASSPRDGLSGNTIYF.

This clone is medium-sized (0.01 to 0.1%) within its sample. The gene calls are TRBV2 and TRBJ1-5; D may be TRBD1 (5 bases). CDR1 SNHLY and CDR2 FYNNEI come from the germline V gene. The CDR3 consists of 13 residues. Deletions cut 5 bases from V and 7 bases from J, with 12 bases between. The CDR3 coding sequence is TGTGCCAGCAGTCAGGGTAAAAACCAGCCCCAGCATTTT. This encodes CASSQGKNQPQHF. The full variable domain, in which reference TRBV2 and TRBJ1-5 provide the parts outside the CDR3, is EPEVTQTPSHQVTQMGQEVILRCVPISNHLYFYWYRQILGQKVEFLVSFYNNEISEKSEIFDDQFSVERPDGSNFTLKIRSTKLEDSAMYFCASSQGKNQPQHFGDGTRLSIL.

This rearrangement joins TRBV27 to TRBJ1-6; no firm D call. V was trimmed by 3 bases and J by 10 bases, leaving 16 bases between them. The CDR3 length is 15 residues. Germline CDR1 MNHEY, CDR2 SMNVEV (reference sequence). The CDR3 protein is CASSLPQEGGSPLHF. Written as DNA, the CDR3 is TGTGCCAGCAGTTTGCCCCAGGAAGGAGGGTCACCCCTCCACTTT.

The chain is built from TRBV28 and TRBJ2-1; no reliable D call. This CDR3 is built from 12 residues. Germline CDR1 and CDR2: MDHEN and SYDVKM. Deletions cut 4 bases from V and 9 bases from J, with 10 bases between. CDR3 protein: CASSSLLGEQFF. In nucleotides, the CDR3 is TGTGCCAGCAGTTCACTTTTAGGTGAGCAGTTCTTC.

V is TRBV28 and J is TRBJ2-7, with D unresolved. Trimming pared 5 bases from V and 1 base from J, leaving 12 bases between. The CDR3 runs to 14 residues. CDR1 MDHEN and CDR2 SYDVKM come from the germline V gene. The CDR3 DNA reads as TGTGCCAGCAGTCCCCCTAGGGATTCCTACGAGCAGTACTTC. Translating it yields CASSPPRDSYEQYF.

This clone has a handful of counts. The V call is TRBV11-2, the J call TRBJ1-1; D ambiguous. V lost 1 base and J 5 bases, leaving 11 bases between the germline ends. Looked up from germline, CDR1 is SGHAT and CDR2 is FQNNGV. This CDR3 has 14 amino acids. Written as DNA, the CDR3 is TGTGCCAGCAGCTTAGGAACCCTAGGGACTGAAGCTTTCTTT. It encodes CASSLGTLGTEAFF.

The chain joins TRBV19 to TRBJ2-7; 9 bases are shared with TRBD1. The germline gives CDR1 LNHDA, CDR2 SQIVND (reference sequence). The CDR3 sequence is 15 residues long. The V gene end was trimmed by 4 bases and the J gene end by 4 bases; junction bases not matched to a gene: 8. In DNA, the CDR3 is TGTGCCAGTAGTACAGGACAGGGGAGGAGGTACGAGCAGTACTTC. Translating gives CASSTGQGRRYEQYF.

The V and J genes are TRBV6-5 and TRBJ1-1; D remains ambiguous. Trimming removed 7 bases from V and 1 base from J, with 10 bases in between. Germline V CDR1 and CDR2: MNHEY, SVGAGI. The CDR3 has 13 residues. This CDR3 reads CASIRRTNTEAFF. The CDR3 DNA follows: TGTGCCAGCATACGCCGGACGAACACTGAAGCTTTCTTT.

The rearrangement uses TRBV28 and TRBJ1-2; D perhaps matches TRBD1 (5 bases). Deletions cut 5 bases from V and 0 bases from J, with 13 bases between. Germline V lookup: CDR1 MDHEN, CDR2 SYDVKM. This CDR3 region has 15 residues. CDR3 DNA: TGTGCCAGCAGTCCCTCCGGGGGATCTAACTATGGCTACACCTTC. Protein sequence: CASSPSGGSNYGYTF.

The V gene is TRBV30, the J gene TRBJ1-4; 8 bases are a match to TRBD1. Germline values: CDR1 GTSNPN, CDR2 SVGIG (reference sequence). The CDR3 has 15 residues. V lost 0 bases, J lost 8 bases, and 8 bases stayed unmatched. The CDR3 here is CAWSVLTGAPEKLFF. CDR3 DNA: TGTGCCTGGAGTGTACTGACAGGGGCACCCGAAAAACTGTTTTTT.

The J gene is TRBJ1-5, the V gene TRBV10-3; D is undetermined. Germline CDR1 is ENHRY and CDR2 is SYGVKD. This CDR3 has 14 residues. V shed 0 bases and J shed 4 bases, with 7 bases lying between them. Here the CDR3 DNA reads TGTGCCATCAGTGAGTCGCTAGGGAATCAGCCCCAGCATTTT. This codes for CAISESLGNQPQHF.

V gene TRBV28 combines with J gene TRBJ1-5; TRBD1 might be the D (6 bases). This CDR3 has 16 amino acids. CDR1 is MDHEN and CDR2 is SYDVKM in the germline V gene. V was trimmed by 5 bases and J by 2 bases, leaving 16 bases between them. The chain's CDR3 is CASSPSTGRGNQPQHF. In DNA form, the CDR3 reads TGTGCCAGCAGTCCCTCGACAGGTAGGGGCAATCAGCCCCAGCATTTT.

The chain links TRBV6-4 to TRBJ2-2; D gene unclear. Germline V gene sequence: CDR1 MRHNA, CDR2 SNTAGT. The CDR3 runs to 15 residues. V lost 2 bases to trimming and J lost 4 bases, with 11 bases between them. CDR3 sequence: CASSDPRLSTGELFF. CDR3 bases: TGTGCCAGCAGTGACCCCCGGCTGTCCACCGGGGAGCTGTTTTTT.

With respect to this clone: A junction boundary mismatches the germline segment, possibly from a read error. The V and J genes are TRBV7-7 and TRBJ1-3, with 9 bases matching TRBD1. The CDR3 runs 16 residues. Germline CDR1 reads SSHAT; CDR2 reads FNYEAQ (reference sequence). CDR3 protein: CASISPWDRVIFTIYF. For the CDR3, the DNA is TGTGCTAGCATCTCTCCCTGGGACAGGGTAATTTTCACCATATATTTT.

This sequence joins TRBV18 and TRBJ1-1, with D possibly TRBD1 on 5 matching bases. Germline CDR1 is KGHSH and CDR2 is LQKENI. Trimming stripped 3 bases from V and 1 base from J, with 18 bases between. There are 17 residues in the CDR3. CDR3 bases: TGTGCCAGCTCACCGACGATTAATGGGGGTTCGAACACTGAAGCTTTCTTT. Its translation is CASSPTINGGSNTEAFF.

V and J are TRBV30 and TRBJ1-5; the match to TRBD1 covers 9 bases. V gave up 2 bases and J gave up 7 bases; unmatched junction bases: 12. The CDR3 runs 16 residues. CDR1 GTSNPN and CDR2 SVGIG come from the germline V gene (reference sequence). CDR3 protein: CAWSLAQGQGRQPQHF. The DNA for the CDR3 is TGTGCCTGGAGTCTGGCCCAAGGACAGGGGAGACAGCCCCAGCATTTT.